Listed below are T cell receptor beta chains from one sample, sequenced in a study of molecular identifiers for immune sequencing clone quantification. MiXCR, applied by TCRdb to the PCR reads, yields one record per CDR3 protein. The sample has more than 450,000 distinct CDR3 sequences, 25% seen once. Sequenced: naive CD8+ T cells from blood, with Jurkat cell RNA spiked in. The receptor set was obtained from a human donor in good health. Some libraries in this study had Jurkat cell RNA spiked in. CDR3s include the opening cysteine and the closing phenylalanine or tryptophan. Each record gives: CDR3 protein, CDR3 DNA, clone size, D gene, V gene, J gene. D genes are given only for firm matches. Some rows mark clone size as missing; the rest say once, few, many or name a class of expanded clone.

CASSERTGRSGGSYNEQFF	TGTGCCAGCAGTGAACGGACAGGGAGGAGCGGGGGGTCCTACAATGAGCAGTTCTTC	many	.	TRBV25-1	TRBJ2-1
CASSVLQGTDTQYF	TGTGCCAGCAGCGTATTACAGGGCACAGATACGCAGTATTTT	many	.	TRBV9	TRBJ2-3
CASSYALAGENEQFF	TGTGCCAGCAGTTACGCACTAGCGGGAGAGAATGAGCAGTTCTTC	many	TRBD2	TRBV6-5	TRBJ2-1
CASRGTENLYEQYF	TGTGCCAGCAGAGGGACAGAAAACCTCTACGAGCAGTACTTC	.	TRBD1	TRBV6-2/TRBV6-3	TRBJ2-7
CATSEAPGRATGELFF	TGTGCCACCAGCGAGGCCCCTGGACGCGCCACCGGGGAGCTGTTTTTT	.	.	TRBV15	TRBJ2-2
CASSLRERPEQFF	TGTGCCAGCAGTTTAAGGGAACGGCCTGAGCAGTTCTTC	few	.	TRBV28	TRBJ2-1
CASSLTGIDTEAFF	TGTGCCAGCAGCTTGACAGGGATCGACACTGAAGCTTTCTTT	few	TRBD1	TRBV7-9	TRBJ1-1
CARNLGALGLAGETQYF	TGCGCCCGCAACTTGGGGGCACTCGGACTAGCCGGAGAGACCCAGTACTTC	.	TRBD2	TRBV5-1	TRBJ2-5
CASNEEFNEKLFF	TGTGCCAGTAATGAAGAATTTAATGAAAAACTGTTTTTT	.	.	TRBV19	TRBJ1-4
CASSPEKTVSYEQYF	TGTGCCAGCAGCCCGGAGAAGACGGTCTCCTACGAGCAGTACTTC	many	.	TRBV7-9	TRBJ2-7
CASSLGGQFYGYTF	TGTGCCAGCAGTTTGGGGGGACAGTTTTATGGCTACACCTTC	few	TRBD1	TRBV27	TRBJ1-2
CASTLSPANTEAFF	TGTGCCAGTACCCTATCGCCGGCGAACACCGAAGCTTTCTTT	.	.	TRBV19	TRBJ1-1
CASNQAYNEQFF	TGCGCCAGCAACCAAGCCTACAATGAGCAGTTCTTC	few	.	TRBV5-1	TRBJ2-1
CSARGGRTNNEQFF	TGCAGTGCTAGAGGCGGGAGGACAAACAATGAGCAGTTCTTC	few	TRBD2	TRBV20-1	TRBJ2-1
CASSLEGRGALSGYTF	TGTGCCAGCAGCTTAGAGGGCAGGGGCGCTTTATCTGGCTACACCTTC	few	.	TRBV11-2	TRBJ1-2
CAPRTGQNSYNEQFF	TGTGCCCCAAGGACGGGGCAAAACTCCTACAATGAGCAGTTCTTC	.	.	TRBV24-1	TRBJ2-1
CSARMLAASTDTQYF	TGCAGTGCTAGAATGCTAGCGGCTAGCACAGATACGCAGTATTTT	many	TRBD2	TRBV20-1	TRBJ2-3
CASSHNTEVFF	TGTGCCAGCAGTCATAACACTGAAGTTTTCTTT	once	.	TRBV7-9	TRBJ1-1
CASSPSRRGRVTDTQYF	TGTGCTAGCAGCCCGTCAAGGAGGGGACGGGTGACAGATACGCAGTATTTT	.	.	TRBV7-7	TRBJ2-3
CASSRVRHQETQYF	TGTGCCAGCAGCCGAGTGCGACACCAAGAGACCCAGTACTTC	many	.	TRBV11-2	TRBJ2-5
CASSPGQVRQETQYF	TGTGCCAGCAGCCCGGGGCAGGTTAGGCAAGAGACCCAGTACTTC	many	.	TRBV7-6	TRBJ2-5
CASSLGPNYEQYF	TGTGCCAGCAGCTTAGGGCCGAACTACGAGCAGTACTTC	many	.	TRBV7-9	TRBJ2-7
CSARDGTGKYTGELFF	TGCAGTGCTAGGGATGGGACAGGGAAGTACACCGGGGAGCTGTTTTTT	.	TRBD1	TRBV20-1	TRBJ2-2
CASSFNRGAYNYNEQFF	TGTGCCAGCAGCTTCAACAGGGGAGCTTACAACTACAATGAGCAGTTCTTC	.	TRBD1	TRBV5-6	TRBJ2-1
CASSPTAGEAGELLF	TGTGCCAGCAGCCCCACGGCAGGGGAGGCCGGGGAGCTGCTTTTT	.	.	TRBV5-4	TRBJ2-2
CSARLGRGLPYEQYF	TGCAGTGCTAGACTCGGCCGGGGACTCCCCTACGAGCAGTACTTC	many	.	TRBV20-1	TRBJ2-7
CAWSGGTGNTEAFF	TGTGCCTGGAGTGGGGGGACAGGGAACACTGAAGCTTTCTTT	many	TRBD1	TRBV30	TRBJ1-1
CASGLSRVGEAFF	TGTGCTAGTGGTTTGAGCAGGGTTGGTGAAGCTTTCTTT	many	.	TRBV12-5	TRBJ1-1
CASSPENTRGEQYF	TGTGCCAGCAGCCCCGAGAACACCCGGGGGGAGCAGTACTTC	few	.	TRBV12-3/TRBV12-4	TRBJ2-7
CASSDRLERLYEQYF	TGTGCCAGCAGCGACCGGCTAGAGAGACTTTACGAGCAGTACTTC	few	.	TRBV2	TRBJ2-7
CASSRFVRNTQYF	TGTGCCAGCAGTAGATTCGTGAGGAATACGCAGTATTTT	.	.	TRBV6-2/TRBV6-3	TRBJ2-3
CASSPPLSDRGDGYTF	TGTGCCAGCTCACCACCTCTTTCCGACAGGGGAGATGGCTACACCTTC	.	TRBD1	TRBV18	TRBJ1-2
CASSLEGLAGHNEQFF	TGTGCCAGCAGCTTGGAGGGACTAGCGGGGCACAATGAGCAGTTCTTC	.	TRBD2	TRBV7-6	TRBJ2-1
CSVFPTGTDTQYF	TGCAGCGTCTTCCCGACAGGCACAGATACGCAGTATTTT	many	.	TRBV29-1	TRBJ2-3
CASYPGQDLHEQYF	TGTGCCAGCTATCCGGGACAGGATCTACACGAGCAGTACTTC	few	TRBD1	TRBV28	TRBJ2-7